This T cell receptor (beta chain) was observed in a study of post-analysis software for immune sequencing data. Study-level results: Batch-matched samples strongly co-clustered by F measure. Significantly decreased normalized Chao1 diversity was recorded for multiple sclerosis patients relative to controls. TRBV5-6, TRBV5-1 and TRBV20-1 belonged to a set of about five TRBV segments that were more frequent in patients than controls.

The TCR beta cDNA libraries carried unique molecular identifiers. The source material, about 0.9 to 11 million T cells, gave rise to 500,000 or so cDNA molecules. TCRdb recomputed calls from the PCR reads with MiXCR, one row per CDR3 protein. The sample carries some 500,000 distinct CDR3 sequences, around 40% recorded once. V shed 2 bases and J 3 bases; nucleotides not matched to a gene: 12. The CDR3 totals 19 residues. Germline-derived CDR1 and CDR2 are MNHEY and SVGEGT. On this clonotype itself: Antigen: not known.

This clonotype was sampled from a girl between 5 and 17 years old with multiple sclerosis. This chain uses TRBV6-2 or TRBV6-3 with TRBJ2-1; 11 nucleotides match TRBD2. The sequencing sample was made of blood. CDR3 sequence (DNA): TGTGCCAGCAGTTACCCCGGACTAGCGGGCGGGGAGTACTACAATGAGCAGTTCTTC. It translates to CASSYPGLAGGEYYNEQFF.